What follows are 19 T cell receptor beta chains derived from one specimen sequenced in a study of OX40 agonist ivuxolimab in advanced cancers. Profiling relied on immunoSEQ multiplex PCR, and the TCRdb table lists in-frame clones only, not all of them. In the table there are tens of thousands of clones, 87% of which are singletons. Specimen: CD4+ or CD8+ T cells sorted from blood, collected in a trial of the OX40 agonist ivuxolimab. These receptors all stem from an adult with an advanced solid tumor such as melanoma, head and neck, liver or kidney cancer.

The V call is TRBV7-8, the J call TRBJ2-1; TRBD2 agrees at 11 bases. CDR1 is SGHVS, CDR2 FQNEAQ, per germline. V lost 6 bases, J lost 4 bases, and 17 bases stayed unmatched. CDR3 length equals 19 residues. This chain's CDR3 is CASRSHIGASGGLYNEQFF. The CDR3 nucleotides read TGTGCCAGCAGGTCCCACATCGGGGCTAGCGGGGGGTTGTACAATGAGCAGTTCTTC.

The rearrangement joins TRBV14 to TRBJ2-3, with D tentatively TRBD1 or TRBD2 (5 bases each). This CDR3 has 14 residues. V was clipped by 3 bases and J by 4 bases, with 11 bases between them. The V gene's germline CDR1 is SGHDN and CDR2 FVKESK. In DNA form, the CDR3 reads TGTGCCAGCAGCCAGGGCCTGGGGGCAGATACGCAGTATTTT. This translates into CASSQGLGADTQYF.

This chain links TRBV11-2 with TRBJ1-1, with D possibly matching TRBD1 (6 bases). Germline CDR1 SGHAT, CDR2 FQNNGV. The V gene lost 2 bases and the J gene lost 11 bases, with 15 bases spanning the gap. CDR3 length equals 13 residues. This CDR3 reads CASSLRPQGLAFF. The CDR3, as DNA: TGTGCCAGCAGCTTAAGGCCCCAGGGGTTGGCTTTCTTT.

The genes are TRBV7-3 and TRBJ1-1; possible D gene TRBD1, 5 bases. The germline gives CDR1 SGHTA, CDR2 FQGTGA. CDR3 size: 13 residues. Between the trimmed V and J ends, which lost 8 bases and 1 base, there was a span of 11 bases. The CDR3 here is CASGKQENTEAFF. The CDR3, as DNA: TGTGCCAGCGGAAAACAGGAGAACACTGAAGCTTTCTTT.

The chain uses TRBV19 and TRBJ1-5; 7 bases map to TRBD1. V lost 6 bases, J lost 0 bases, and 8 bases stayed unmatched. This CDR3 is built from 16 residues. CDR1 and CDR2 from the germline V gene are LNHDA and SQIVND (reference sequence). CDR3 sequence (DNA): TGTGCCAGTAGACGGAGACAGGGTAATAGCAATCAGCCCCAGCATTTT. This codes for CASRRRQGNSNQPQHF. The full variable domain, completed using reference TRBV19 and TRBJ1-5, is DGGITQSPKYLFRKEGQNVTLSCEQNLNHDAMYWYRQDPGQGLRLIYYSQIVNDFQKGDIAEGYSVSREKKESFPLTVTSAQKNPTAFYLCASRRRQGNSNQPQHFGDGTRLSIL.

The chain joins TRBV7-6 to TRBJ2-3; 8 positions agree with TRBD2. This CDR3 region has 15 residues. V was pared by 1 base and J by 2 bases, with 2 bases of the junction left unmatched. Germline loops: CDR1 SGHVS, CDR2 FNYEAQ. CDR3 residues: CASSLGTSLTDTQYF. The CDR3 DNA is TGTGCCAGCAGCTTAGGGACTAGCCTCACAGATACGCAGTATTTT. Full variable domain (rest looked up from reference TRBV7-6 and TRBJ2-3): GAGVSQSPRYKVTKRGQDVALRCDPISGHVSLYWYRQALGQGPEFLTYFNYEAQQDKSGLPNDRFSAERPEGSISTLTIQRTEQRDSAMYRCASSLGTSLTDTQYFGPGTRLTVL.

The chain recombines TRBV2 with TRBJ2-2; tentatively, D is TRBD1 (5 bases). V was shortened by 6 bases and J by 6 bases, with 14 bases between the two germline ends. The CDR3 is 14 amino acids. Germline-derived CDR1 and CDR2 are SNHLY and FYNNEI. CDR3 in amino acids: CASRLNRNPGELFF. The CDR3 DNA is TGTGCCAGCAGGCTCAACAGGAATCCCGGGGAGCTGTTTTTT.

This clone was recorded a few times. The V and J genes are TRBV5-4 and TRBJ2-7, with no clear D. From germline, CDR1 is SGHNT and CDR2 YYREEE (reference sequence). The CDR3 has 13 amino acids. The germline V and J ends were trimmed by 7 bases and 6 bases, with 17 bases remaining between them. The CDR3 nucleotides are TGTGCCAGCTTAGTACGCCACTCAGGCGAGCAGTACTTC. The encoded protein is CASLVRHSGEQYF.

For the CDR3, the DNA is TGCAGCGTTACGGGGGATCGCGGCGGGGAGCTGTTTTTT. This codes for CSVTGDRGGELFF. The chain combines TRBV29-1 with TRBJ2-2, with D possibly matching TRBD2 (6 bases). Germline loops: CDR1 SQVTM, CDR2 ANQGSEA. The V and J ends lost 5 bases and 7 bases respectively, with 14 bases between them. The CDR3 has 13 residues.

The CDR3: CASSLPQGAVDTQYF. The CDR3 DNA follows: TGTGCCAGCAGCTTGCCCCAGGGGGCCGTGGATACGCAGTATTTT. The chain couples TRBV5-6 to TRBJ2-3; 8 bases align to TRBD1. In germline, CDR1 is SGHDT, CDR2 YYEEEE. Unmatched junction bases numbered 7, after V lost 1 base and J lost 6 bases. This CDR3 spans 15 amino acids.

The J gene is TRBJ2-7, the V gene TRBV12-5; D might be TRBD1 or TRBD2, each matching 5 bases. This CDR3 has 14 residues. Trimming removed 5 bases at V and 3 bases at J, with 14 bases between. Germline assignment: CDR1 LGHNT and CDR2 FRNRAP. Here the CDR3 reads CASGPRDGYYEQYF. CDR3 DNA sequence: TGTGCTAGTGGTCCAAGGGACGGTTACTACGAGCAGTACTTC.

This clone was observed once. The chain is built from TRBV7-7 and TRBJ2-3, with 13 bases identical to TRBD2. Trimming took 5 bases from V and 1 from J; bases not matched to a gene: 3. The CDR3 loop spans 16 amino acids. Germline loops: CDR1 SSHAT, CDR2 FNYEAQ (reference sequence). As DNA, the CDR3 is TGTGCCAGCAGCCCAGGGACTAGCGGGGGCACAGATACGCAGTATTTT. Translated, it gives CASSPGTSGGTDTQYF.

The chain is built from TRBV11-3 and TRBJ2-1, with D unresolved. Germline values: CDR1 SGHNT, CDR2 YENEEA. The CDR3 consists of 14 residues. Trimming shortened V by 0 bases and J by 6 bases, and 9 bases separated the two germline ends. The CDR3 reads CASSLDPPLNEQFF. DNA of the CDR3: TGTGCCAGCAGCTTAGATCCGCCTCTCAATGAGCAGTTCTTC. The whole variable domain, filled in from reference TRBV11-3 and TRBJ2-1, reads EAGVVQSPRYKIIEKKQPVAFWCNPISGHNTLYWYLQNLGQGPELLIRYENEEAVDDSQLPKDRFSAERLKGVDSTLKIQPAELGDSAVYLCASSLDPPLNEQFFGPGTRLTVL.

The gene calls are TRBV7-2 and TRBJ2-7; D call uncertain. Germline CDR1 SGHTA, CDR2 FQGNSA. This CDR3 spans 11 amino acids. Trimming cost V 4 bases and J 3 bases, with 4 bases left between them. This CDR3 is CASSYNYEQYF. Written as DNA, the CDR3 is TGTGCCAGCAGCTATAACTACGAGCAGTACTTC.

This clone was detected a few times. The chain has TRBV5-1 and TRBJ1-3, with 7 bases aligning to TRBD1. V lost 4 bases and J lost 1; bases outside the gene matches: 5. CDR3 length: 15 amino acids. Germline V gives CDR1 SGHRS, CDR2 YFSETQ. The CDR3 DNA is TGCGCCAGCAGCCCGGACAGGACTTCTGGAAACACCATATATTTT. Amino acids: CASSPDRTSGNTIYF.

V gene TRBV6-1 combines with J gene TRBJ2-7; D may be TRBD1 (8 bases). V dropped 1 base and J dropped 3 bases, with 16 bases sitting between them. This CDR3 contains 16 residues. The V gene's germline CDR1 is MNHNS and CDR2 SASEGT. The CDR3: CASSEEGHRGGYEQYF. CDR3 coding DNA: TGTGCCAGCAGTGAAGAGGGGCACAGGGGGGGCTACGAGCAGTACTTC.

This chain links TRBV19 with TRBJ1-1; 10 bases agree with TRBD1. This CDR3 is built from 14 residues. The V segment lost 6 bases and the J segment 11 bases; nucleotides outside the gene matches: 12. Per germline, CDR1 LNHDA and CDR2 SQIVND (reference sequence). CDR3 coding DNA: TGTGCCAGTAGAAGGACAGGGGGTACCTTCGGGGCTTTCTTT. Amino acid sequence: CASRRTGGTFGAFF. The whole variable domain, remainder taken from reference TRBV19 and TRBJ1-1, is DGGITQSPKYLFRKEGQNVTLSCEQNLNHDAMYWYRQDPGQGLRLIYYSQIVNDFQKGDIAEGYSVSREKKESFPLTVTSAQKNPTAFYLCASRRTGGTFGAFFGQGTRLTVV.

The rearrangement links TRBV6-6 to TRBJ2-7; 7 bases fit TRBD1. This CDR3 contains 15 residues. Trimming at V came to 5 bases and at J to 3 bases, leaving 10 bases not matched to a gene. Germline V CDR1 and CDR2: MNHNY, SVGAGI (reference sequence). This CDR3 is CASSRRTGSIYEQYF. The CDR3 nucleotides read TGTGCCAGCAGTCGTAGGACAGGATCCATCTACGAGCAGTACTTC.

CDR3 amino acids: CASSNRGRRVNEQFF. The CDR3 bases are TGTGCCAGCTCAAACAGGGGGCGTAGAGTCAATGAGCAGTTCTTC. The J gene is TRBJ2-1, the V gene TRBV18, with 9 bases aligning to TRBD1. Germline CDR1 KGHSH, CDR2 LQKENI. This CDR3 has 15 amino acids. J was trimmed by 6 bases and V by 5 bases; bases with no gene match: 8. Full variable domain (remainder filled in from reference TRBV18 and TRBJ2-1): NAGVMQNPRHLVRRRGQEARLRCSPMKGHSHVYWYRQLPEEGLKFMVYLQKENIIDESGMPKERFSAEFPKEGPSILRIQQVVRGDSAAYFCASSNRGRRVNEQFFGPGTRLTVL.